One T cell receptor (beta chain) is described in this entry. The assay was immunoSEQ multiplex PCR, and TCRdb's table has in-frame clones only and misses some. The sample lists 50,000 or so clones, under 85% occurring once. The germline V gene encodes CDR1 LNHDA and CDR2 SQIVND (reference sequence). This CDR3 is 13 amino acids long. V lost 7 bases to trimming and J lost 1 base; unmatched junction nucleotides: 2. This sample is part of a study of blood T cell repertoires in COVID-19. This TCR was sampled from a man in his forties with acute or convalescent COVID-19. This rearrangement joins TRBV19 to TRBJ2-7; 9 nucleotides agree with TRBD1. The sequencing input was peripheral blood. CDR3 bases: TGTGCCAGTACGGACAGGGGTTCCTACGAGCAGTACTTC. It encodes CASTDRGSYEQYF.